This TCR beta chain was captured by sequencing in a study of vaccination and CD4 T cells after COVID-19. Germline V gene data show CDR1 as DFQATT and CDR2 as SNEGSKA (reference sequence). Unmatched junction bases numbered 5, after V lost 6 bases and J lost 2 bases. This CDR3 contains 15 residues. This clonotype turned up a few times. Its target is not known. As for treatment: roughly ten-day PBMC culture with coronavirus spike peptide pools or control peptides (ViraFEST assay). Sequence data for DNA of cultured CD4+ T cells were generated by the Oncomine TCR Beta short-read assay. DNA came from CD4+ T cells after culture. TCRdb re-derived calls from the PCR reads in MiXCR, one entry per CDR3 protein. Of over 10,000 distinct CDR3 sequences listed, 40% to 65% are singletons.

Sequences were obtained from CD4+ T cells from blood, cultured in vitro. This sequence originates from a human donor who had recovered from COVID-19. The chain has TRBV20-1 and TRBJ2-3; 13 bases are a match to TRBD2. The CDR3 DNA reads TGCAGTGCCTGGACTAGCGGGAGTTTCACAGATACGCAGTATTTT. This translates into CSAWTSGSFTDTQYF.